This T cell receptor beta chain was identified in a study of blood T cell repertoires in COVID-19. Generated by immunoSEQ multiplex PCR, the TCRdb table keeps only in-frame clones and is missing some. The table has a few hundred thousand clones, approximately 90% seen once. This CDR3 is built from 14 residues. V lost 5 bases to trimming and J lost 0 bases; unmatched junction nucleotides: 3. Germline V gene sequence: CDR1 SGHTA, CDR2 FQGNSA. Participants were aged about 18 to 89 years from around 24 US areas. Sample: PBMCs or T cells enriched from blood (not recorded which). The source of this sequence is a woman in her twenties or thirties who had recovered from COVID-19. The rearrangement joins TRBV7-2 to TRBJ1-1; 7 nucleotides agree with TRBD1. As DNA, the CDR3 is TGTGCCAGCAGCCCGGGACAGATGAACACTGAAGCTTTCTTT. Residues: CASSPGQMNTEAFF.